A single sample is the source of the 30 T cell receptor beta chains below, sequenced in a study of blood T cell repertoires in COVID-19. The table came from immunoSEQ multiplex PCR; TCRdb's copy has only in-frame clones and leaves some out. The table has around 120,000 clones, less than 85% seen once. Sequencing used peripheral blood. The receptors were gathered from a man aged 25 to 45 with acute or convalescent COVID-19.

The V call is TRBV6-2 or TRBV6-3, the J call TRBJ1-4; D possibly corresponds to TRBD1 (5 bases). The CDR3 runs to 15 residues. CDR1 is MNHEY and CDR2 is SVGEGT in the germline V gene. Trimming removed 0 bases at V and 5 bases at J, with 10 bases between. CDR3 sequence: CASSYSKQENEKLFF. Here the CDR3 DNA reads TGTGCCAGCAGTTACTCGAAACAGGAGAATGAAAAACTGTTTTTT.

The CDR3 protein is CASSFDSVNYEQYF. The CDR3, as DNA: TGTGCCAGCAGCTTCGACAGCGTGAACTACGAGCAGTACTTC. The rearrangement links TRBV7-2 to TRBJ2-7, with TRBD1 as a possible D gene (5 bases). Trimming stripped 3 bases from V and 3 bases from J, with 12 bases between. The V gene's germline CDR1 is SGHTA and CDR2 FQGNSA. The CDR3 has 14 amino acids.

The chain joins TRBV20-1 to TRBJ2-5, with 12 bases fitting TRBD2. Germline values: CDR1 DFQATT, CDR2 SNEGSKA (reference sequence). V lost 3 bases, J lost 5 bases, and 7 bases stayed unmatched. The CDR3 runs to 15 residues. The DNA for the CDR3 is TGCAGTGCTAGTCCACTAGCGGGGGGACAGGAGACCCAGTACTTC. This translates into CSASPLAGGQETQYF.

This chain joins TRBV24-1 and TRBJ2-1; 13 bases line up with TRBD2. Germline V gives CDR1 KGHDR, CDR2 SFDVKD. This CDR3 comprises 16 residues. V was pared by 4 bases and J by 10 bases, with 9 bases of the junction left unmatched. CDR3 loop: CATSDGLAGDRQEQFF. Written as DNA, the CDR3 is TGTGCCACCAGTGACGGACTAGCGGGGGACCGCCAGGAGCAGTTCTTC.

CDR3 residues: CASSSKRNYEQYV. DNA for the CDR3: TGTGCCAGCAGCTCTAAGCGGAACTACGAGCAGTACGTC. The rearrangement joins TRBV5-8 to TRBJ2-7, with D possibly matching TRBD2 (5 bases). Germline CDR1 is SGHTS and CDR2 is YDEGEE. The V gene lost 3 bases and the J gene lost 3 bases, with 10 bases spanning the gap. The CDR3 length is 13 residues.

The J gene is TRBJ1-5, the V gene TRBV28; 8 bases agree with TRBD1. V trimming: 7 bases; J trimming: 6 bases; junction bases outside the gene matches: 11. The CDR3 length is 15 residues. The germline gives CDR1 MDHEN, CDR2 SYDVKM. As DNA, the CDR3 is TGTGCCAGCAAAACAACAGGGGGTTCAGGTCAGCCCCAGCATTTT. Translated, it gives CASKTTGGSGQPQHF.

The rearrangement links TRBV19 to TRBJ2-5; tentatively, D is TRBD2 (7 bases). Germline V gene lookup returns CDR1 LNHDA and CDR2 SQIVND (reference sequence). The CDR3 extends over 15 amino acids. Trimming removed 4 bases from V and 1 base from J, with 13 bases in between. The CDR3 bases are TGTGCCAGTAGTACCTTGGGGGGGCTCCAAGAGACCCAGTACTTC. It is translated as CASSTLGGLQETQYF.

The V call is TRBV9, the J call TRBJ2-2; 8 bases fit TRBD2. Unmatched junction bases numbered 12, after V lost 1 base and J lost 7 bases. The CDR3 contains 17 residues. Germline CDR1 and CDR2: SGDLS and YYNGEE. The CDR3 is CASSVFGLGGAVGELFF. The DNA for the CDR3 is TGTGCCAGCAGCGTATTTGGTCTCGGGGGGGCCGTCGGGGAGCTGTTTTTT.

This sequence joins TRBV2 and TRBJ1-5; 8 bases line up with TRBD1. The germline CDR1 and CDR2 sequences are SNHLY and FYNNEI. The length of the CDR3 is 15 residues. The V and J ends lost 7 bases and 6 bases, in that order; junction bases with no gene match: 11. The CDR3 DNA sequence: TGTGCCAGCATTGCCGACAGGGGAGGCGGTCAGCCCCAGCATTTT. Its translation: CASIADRGGGQPQHF.

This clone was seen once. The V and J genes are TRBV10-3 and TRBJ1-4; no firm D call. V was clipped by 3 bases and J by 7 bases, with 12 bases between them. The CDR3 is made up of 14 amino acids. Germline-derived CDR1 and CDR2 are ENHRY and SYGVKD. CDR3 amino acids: CAISDGPGTEKLFF. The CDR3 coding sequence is TGTGCCATCAGTGATGGGCCAGGAACTGAAAAACTGTTTTTT.

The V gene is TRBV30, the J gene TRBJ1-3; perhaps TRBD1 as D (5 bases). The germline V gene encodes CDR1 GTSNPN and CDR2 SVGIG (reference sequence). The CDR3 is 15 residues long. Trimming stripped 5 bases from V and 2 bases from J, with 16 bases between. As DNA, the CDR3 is TGTGCCTGGGGGGACGGGGGGATAACTGGAAACACCATATATTTT. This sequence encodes CAWGDGGITGNTIYF.

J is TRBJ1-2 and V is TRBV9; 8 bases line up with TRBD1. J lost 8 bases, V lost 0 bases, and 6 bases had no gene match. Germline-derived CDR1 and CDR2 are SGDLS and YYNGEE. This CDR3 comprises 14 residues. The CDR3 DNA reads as TGTGCCAGCAGCGTAGGTCAGGGGGCGCTGGGCTACACCTTC. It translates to CASSVGQGALGYTF.

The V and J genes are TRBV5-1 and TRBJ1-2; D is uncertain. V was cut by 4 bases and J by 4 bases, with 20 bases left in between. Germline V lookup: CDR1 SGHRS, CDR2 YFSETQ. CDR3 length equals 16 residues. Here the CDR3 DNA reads TGCGCCAGCAGCCCAGGAACTGAGATCCTCCGCTATGGCTACACCTTC. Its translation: CASSPGTEILRYGYTF.

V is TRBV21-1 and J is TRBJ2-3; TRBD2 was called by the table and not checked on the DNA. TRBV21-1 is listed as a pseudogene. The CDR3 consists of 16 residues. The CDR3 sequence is CASSKVDSGSTDTQYF. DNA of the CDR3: TGTGCCAGCAGCAAAGTTGATAGCGGGAGCACAGATACGCAGTATTTT.

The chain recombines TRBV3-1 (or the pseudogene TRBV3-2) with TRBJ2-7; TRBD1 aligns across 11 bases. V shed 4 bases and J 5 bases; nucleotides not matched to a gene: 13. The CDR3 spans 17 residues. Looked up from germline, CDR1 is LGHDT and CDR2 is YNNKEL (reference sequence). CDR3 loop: CASSPPPRGQGEDEQYF. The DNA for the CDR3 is TGTGCCAGCAGCCCACCCCCCCGGGGACAGGGGGAAGACGAGCAGTACTTC.

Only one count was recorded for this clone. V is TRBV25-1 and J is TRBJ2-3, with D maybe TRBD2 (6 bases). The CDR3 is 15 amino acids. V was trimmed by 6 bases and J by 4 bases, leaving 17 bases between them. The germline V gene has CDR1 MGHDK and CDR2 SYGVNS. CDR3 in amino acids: CASSYGGSGPDTQYF. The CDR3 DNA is TGTGCCAGCAGCTATGGGGGGAGCGGGCCAGATACGCAGTATTTT.

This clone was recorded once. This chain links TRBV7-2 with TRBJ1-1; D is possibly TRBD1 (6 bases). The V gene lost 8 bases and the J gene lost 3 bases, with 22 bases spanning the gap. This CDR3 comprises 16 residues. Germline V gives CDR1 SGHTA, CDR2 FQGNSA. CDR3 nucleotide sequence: TGTGCCAGCTGTAGGGTGGGGGCCGCTAGTGACACTGAAGCTTTCTTT. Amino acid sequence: CASCRVGAASDTEAFF.

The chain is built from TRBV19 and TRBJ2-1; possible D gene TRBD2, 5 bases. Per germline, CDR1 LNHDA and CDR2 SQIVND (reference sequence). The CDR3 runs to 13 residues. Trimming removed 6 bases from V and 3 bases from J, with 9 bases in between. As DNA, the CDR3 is TGTGCCAGTAGGGCTAGCAGCTACAATGAGCAGTTCTTC. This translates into CASRASSYNEQFF.

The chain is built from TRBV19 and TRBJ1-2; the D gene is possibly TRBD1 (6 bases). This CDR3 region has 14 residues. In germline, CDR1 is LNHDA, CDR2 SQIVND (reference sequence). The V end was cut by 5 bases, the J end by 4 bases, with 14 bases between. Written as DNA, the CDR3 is TGTGCCAGTAGTCGGACAGAAGACATCTATGGCTACACCTTC. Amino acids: CASSRTEDIYGYTF.

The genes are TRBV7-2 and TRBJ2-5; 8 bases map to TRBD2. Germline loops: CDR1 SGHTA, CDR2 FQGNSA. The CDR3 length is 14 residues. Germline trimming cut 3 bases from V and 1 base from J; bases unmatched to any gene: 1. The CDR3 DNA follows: TGTGCCAGCAGCTTGCGGGGGGCCCAAGAGACCCAGTACTTC. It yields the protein CASSLRGAQETQYF.

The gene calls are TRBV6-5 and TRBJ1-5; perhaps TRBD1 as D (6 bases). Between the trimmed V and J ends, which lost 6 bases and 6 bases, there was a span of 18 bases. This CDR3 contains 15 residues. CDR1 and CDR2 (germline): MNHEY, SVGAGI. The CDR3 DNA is TGTGCCAGCAGAACGACGACAGGAGGAAGTCAGCCCCAGCATTTT. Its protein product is CASRTTTGGSQPQHF.

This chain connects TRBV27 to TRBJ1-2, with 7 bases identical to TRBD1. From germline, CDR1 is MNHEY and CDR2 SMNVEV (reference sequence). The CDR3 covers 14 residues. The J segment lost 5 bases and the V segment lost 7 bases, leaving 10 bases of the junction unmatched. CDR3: CASTPRTGGYGYTF. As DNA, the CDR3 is TGTGCCAGCACCCCTCGGACAGGAGGTTATGGCTACACCTTC.

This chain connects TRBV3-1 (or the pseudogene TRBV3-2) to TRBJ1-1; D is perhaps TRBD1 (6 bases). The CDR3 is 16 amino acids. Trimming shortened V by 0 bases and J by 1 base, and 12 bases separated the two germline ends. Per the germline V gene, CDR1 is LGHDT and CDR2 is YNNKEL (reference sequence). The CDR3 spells CASSQETGYENTEAFF. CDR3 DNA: TGTGCCAGCAGCCAAGAGACAGGCTACGAGAACACTGAAGCTTTCTTT.

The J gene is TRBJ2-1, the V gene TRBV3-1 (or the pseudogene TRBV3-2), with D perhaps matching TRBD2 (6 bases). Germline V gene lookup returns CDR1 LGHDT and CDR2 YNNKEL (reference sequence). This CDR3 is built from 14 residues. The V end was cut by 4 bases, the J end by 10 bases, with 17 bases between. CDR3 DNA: TGTGCCAGCAGCCCTCGGGGCGGGACGAGCGAGCAGTTCTTC. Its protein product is CASSPRGGTSEQFF.

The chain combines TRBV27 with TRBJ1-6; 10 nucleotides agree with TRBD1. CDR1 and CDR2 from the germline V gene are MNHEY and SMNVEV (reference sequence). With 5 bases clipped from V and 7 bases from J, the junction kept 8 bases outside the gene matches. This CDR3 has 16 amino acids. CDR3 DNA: TGTGCCAGCAGTCCAATAGGACAGGGGGGGAATTCACCCCTCCACTTT. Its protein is CASSPIGQGGNSPLHF.

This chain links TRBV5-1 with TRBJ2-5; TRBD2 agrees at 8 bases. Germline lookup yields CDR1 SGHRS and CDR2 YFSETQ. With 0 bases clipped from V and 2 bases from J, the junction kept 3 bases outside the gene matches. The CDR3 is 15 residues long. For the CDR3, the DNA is TGCGCCAGCAGCTTGGCCACGGGGGGGCAAGAGACCCAGTACTTC. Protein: CASSLATGGQETQYF.

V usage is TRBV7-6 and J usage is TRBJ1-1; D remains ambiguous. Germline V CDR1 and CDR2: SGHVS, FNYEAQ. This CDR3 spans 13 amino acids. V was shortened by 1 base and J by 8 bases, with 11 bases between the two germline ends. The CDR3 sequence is CASSLGINYEAFF. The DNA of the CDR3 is TGTGCCAGCAGCTTAGGGATTAACTACGAAGCTTTCTTT.

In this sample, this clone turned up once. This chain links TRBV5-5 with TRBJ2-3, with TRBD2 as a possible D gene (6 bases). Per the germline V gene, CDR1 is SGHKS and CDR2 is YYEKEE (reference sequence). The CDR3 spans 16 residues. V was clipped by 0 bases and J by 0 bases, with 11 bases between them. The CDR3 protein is CASSLVRGTSTDTQYF. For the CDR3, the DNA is TGTGCCAGCAGCTTGGTTCGCGGGACTAGCACAGATACGCAGTATTTT.

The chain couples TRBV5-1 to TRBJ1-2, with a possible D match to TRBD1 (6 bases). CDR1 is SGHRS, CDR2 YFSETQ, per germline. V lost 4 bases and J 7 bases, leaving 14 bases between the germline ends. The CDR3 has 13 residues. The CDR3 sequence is CASSLGANLGYTF. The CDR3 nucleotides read TGCGCCAGCAGCCTGGGGGCTAATCTTGGCTACACCTTC.

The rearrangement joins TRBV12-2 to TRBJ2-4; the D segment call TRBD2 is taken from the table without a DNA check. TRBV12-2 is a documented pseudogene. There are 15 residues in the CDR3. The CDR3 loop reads CASRLGLGGGDIQYF. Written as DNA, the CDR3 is TGTGCAAGTCGCTTAGGCCTCGGCGGAGGGGACATTCAGTACTTC.